Each of the 30 T cell receptor beta chains below was sequenced from the same sample in a study of T cell repertoires in cytomegalovirus infection. MiXCR, run by TCRdb on the reads, gives a single entry per CDR3 protein. The table lists 250,000 to 300,000 distinct CDR3 sequences, roughly 10% of them singletons. The sample consisted of PBMCs. These receptors were collected from a human donor in good health (CMV status not recorded). Some clones in this sample may be carry-over from other donors' samples.

At least ten counts were recorded for this clonotype. V is TRBV12-3 or TRBV12-4 and J is TRBJ2-1, with D possibly TRBD1 on 6 matching bases. This CDR3 region has 16 residues. The V end was cut by 2 bases, the J end by 0 bases, with 11 bases between. CDR3 loop: CASSLTGQSSYNEQFF. CDR3 coding DNA: TGTGCCAGCAGTTTAACAGGGCAGTCCTCCTACAATGAGCAGTTCTTC.

This clonotype was counted ten times or more. V and J are TRBV12-3 or TRBV12-4 and TRBJ1-6, with 7 bases identical to TRBD1. After removal of 6 bases from V and 10 bases from J, the junction contained 9 bases not matched to a gene. CDR3 length: 14 amino acids. DNA for the CDR3: TGTGCCAGCAGCGGACAGGCAAAGAGGTCACCCCTCCACTTT. As protein: CASSGQAKRSPLHF.

This clonotype was seen many times. The chain employs TRBV6-6 and TRBJ1-3, with no clear D. Trimming stripped 0 bases from V and 2 bases from J, with 8 bases between. The germline V gene has CDR1 MNHNY and CDR2 SVGAGI (reference sequence). This CDR3 spans 15 amino acids. In DNA form, the CDR3 reads TGTGCCAGCAGTTACTCGACGGGTGCTGGAAACACCATATATTTT. Protein product: CASSYSTGAGNTIYF.

This rearrangement joins TRBV19 to TRBJ1-4; 7 bases fit TRBD1. With 8 bases clipped from V and 6 bases from J, the junction kept 9 bases outside the gene matches. Germline-derived CDR1 and CDR2 are LNHDA and SQIVND (reference sequence). This CDR3 comprises 14 residues. The CDR3 sequence: CASRNRGRDEKLFF. CDR3 nucleotides: TGTGCCAGTCGCAACAGGGGTCGGGATGAAAAACTGTTTTTT. The full variable domain, its missing parts supplied by reference TRBV19 and TRBJ1-4, is DGGITQSPKYLFRKEGQNVTLSCEQNLNHDAMYWYRQDPGQGLRLIYYSQIVNDFQKGDIAEGYSVSREKKESFPLTVTSAQKNPTAFYLCASRNRGRDEKLFFGSGTQLSVL.

The chain links TRBV28 to TRBJ1-1, with D possibly matching TRBD1 (6 bases). Trimming pared 6 bases from V and 4 bases from J, leaving 12 bases between. CDR1 and CDR2 from the germline V gene are MDHEN and SYDVKM. This CDR3 is built from 13 residues. The CDR3 here is CASRVQGRTEAFF. The DNA of the CDR3 is TGTGCCAGCAGGGTACAGGGACGCACTGAAGCTTTCTTT.

The rearrangement uses TRBV5-6 and TRBJ2-1, with unresolved D. V lost 2 bases and J 5 bases, leaving 14 bases between the germline ends. The CDR3 sequence is 15 residues long. In germline, CDR1 is SGHDT, CDR2 YYEEEE. CDR3: CASSLSRIQHNEQFF. CDR3 bases: TGTGCCAGCAGCTTAAGTAGGATTCAACACAATGAGCAGTTCTTC.

This clonotype was observed at least ten times. The chain recombines TRBV12-3 or TRBV12-4 with TRBJ1-1; TRBD1 might be the D (6 bases). Trimming shortened V by 5 bases and J by 1 base, and 17 bases separated the two germline ends. CDR3 length equals 16 residues. CDR3 sequence: CASSPWGGRGNTEAFF. In nucleotides, the CDR3 is TGTGCCAGCAGTCCTTGGGGGGGGCGCGGGAACACTGAAGCTTTCTTT.

The chain is built from TRBV28 and TRBJ2-6, with D perhaps matching TRBD1 (8 bases). With 3 bases removed from V and 4 bases from J, the gap between germline ends came to 16 bases. The CDR3 contains 17 residues. Germline values: CDR1 MDHEN, CDR2 SYDVKM. The CDR3 here is CASSFDRGLYGANVLTF. As DNA, the CDR3 is TGTGCCAGCAGTTTTGACAGGGGACTATACGGGGCCAACGTCCTGACTTTC. Full variable domain (rest looked up from reference TRBV28 and TRBJ2-6): DVKVTQSSRYLVKRTGEKVFLECVQDMDHENMFWYRQDPGLGLRLIYFSYDVKMKEKGDIPEGYSVSREKKERFSLILESASTNQTSMYLCASSFDRGLYGANVLTFGAGSRLTVL.

Ten or more counts support this clonotype. This chain links TRBV5-1 with TRBJ1-2, with a weak D call TRBD1 (5 bases). The V end lost 4 bases, the J end lost 2 bases, and 9 bases lay between the germline ends. Germline CDR1 SGHRS, CDR2 YFSETQ. The CDR3 is 13 amino acids. The CDR3 DNA reads TGCGCCAGCAGCGGAGGGGAGAACTATGGCTACACCTTC. This encodes CASSGGENYGYTF.

This clonotype occurred many times. V usage is TRBV7-6 and J usage is TRBJ1-4; D ambiguous. CDR1 is SGHVS, CDR2 FNYEAQ, per germline. CDR3 length: 14 residues. The V and J ends lost 3 bases and 0 bases respectively, with 5 bases between them. The CDR3 protein is CASSLTATNEKLFF. The CDR3 region has the DNA TGTGCCAGCAGCTTGACGGCAACTAATGAAAAACTGTTTTTT.

At least ten counts were recorded for this clonotype. This chain uses TRBV7-2 with TRBJ2-7; TRBD1 agrees at 7 bases. Germline V CDR1 and CDR2: SGHTA, FQGNSA. The CDR3 runs to 14 residues. V was pared by 3 bases and J by 9 bases, with 11 bases of the junction left unmatched. DNA of the CDR3: TGTGCCAGCAGCTTTCGGACCCAGGGGGATGCGCAGTACTTC. Amino acids: CASSFRTQGDAQYF.

Many counts were recorded for this clonotype. The chain carries TRBV7-2 and TRBJ1-2; TRBD1 matches at 7 bases. The CDR3 covers 16 residues. Germline V gene sequence: CDR1 SGHTA, CDR2 FQGNSA. Trimming took 0 bases from V and 7 from J; bases not matched to a gene: 11. The CDR3 region is CASSLAGGRGISGYTF. The CDR3 DNA is TGTGCCAGCAGCTTAGCGGGAGGCAGGGGGATCTCTGGCTACACCTTC.

The J gene is TRBJ1-1, the V gene TRBV9; 7 bases line up with TRBD1. J gave up 6 bases and V 2 bases, and 4 bases lay outside the gene matches. The germline CDR1 and CDR2 sequences are SGDLS and YYNGEE. There are 13 residues in the CDR3. The CDR3 is CASSVGDSSEAFF. As DNA, the CDR3 is TGTGCCAGCAGCGTGGGGGACAGTTCTGAAGCTTTCTTT.

There are a few counts of this clonotype. This rearrangement joins TRBV5-1 to TRBJ1-5; unclear D gene. CDR1 and CDR2 from the germline V gene are SGHRS and YFSETQ. Trimming cost V 0 bases and J 3 bases, with 7 bases left between them. This CDR3 is 14 amino acids long. The CDR3 region has the DNA TGCGCCAGCAGCTTGGGGGAACCCAATCAGCCCCAGCATTTT. It is translated as CASSLGEPNQPQHF.

This clonotype came up many times. CDR3 DNA sequence: TGTGCCAGCAGCGTAGACCGTGCAGCAGATACGCAGTATTTT. Encoded protein: CASSVDRAADTQYF. The V gene is TRBV7-2, the J gene TRBJ2-3; no firm D call. Germline CDR1 reads SGHTA; CDR2 reads FQGNSA. Deletions cut 5 bases from V and 4 bases from J, with 13 bases between. The CDR3 is 14 residues long.

This clonotype was observed at least ten times. The J gene is TRBJ2-1, the V gene TRBV12-3 or TRBV12-4; 9 bases match TRBD1. V gave up 7 bases and J gave up 8 bases; unmatched junction bases: 12. The CDR3 spans 15 residues. The CDR3 DNA follows: TGTGCCAGCACCCTTACAGGGGGCGCTTTGGATGAGCAGTTCTTC. Amino acids: CASTLTGGALDEQFF.

J is TRBJ1-5 and V is TRBV20-1, with D unclear. This CDR3 spans 16 amino acids. Trimming stripped 6 bases from V and 5 bases from J, with 23 bases between. Germline loops: CDR1 DFQATT, CDR2 SNEGSKA (reference sequence). CDR3 sequence (DNA): TGCAGTGCCAGGCGTCTGGGGATGGCGGAGGATCAGCCCCAGCATTTT. Translating it yields CSARRLGMAEDQPQHF.

This rearrangement joins TRBV18 to TRBJ2-3; TRBD2 is a possible D gene (5 bases). The CDR3 covers 15 residues. Trimming shortened V by 2 bases and J by 0 bases, and 9 bases separated the two germline ends. Germline V CDR1 and CDR2: KGHSH, LQKENI. The CDR3 here is CASSPGAASTDTQYF. CDR3 sequence (DNA): TGTGCCAGCTCACCAGGAGCGGCTAGCACAGATACGCAGTATTTT.

This clonotype has at least ten counts. One end of the junction varies from germline; a read error may be responsible. CDR3 amino acids: CASSQASRDTQAFF. The CDR3 nucleotides read TGTGCCAGCAGCCAAGCATCCAGAGACACTCAAGCTTTCTTT. J is TRBJ1-1 and V is TRBV14, with unresolved D. Germline V gene lookup returns CDR1 SGHDN and CDR2 FVKESK. The CDR3 has 14 residues.

Many counts were recorded for this clonotype. This rearrangement joins TRBV6-2 or TRBV6-3 to TRBJ1-1, with D hard to call. The germline V gene has CDR1 MNHEY and CDR2 SVGEGT. Trimming took 5 bases from V and 0 from J, leaving 7 bases between them. The CDR3 runs to 13 residues. CDR3 sequence reads: CASSRTVNTEAFF. The CDR3 bases are TGTGCCAGCAGTCGCACTGTGAACACTGAAGCTTTCTTT.

The sample holds a few counts of this clonotype. The chain uses TRBV3-1 and TRBJ1-1, with a weak D call TRBD1 (5 bases). Trimming left V 1 base short and J 3 bases short, with 15 bases between. The CDR3 has 16 amino acids. Germline V gene lookup returns CDR1 LGHDT and CDR2 YNNKEL (reference sequence). CDR3 protein: CASSQVTGKVDTEAFF. CDR3 DNA sequence: TGTGCCAGCAGCCAAGTCACAGGAAAGGTCGACACTGAAGCTTTCTTT.

There are many counts of this clonotype. V is TRBV28 and J is TRBJ2-2; TRBD1 might be the D (5 bases). V lost 5 bases, J lost 4 bases, and 14 bases lay in between. Germline CDR1 is MDHEN and CDR2 is SYDVKM. The CDR3 has 15 residues. In nucleotides, the CDR3 is TGTGCCAGCAGTGTGACCAGCCAGGGCACCGGGGAGCTGTTTTTT. Translating gives CASSVTSQGTGELFF.

The gene calls are TRBV12-3 or TRBV12-4 and TRBJ1-4, with D possibly TRBD1 on 5 matching bases. This CDR3 region has 12 residues. Deletions cut 6 bases from V and 8 bases from J, with 10 bases between. The CDR3 here is CASSPGTEKLFF. The CDR3 DNA follows: TGTGCCAGCAGCCCAGGGACCGAAAAACTGTTTTTT.

At least ten counts were recorded for this clonotype. V is TRBV7-2 and J is TRBJ1-2; 12 bases line up with TRBD1. The CDR3 sequence is 15 residues long. Unmatched junction bases numbered 3, after V lost 1 base and J lost 6 bases. CDR1 and CDR2 (germline): SGHTA, FQGNSA. CDR3 protein: CASSLVGTGGHGYTF. The CDR3 region has the DNA TGTGCCAGCAGCTTAGTAGGGACAGGGGGCCATGGCTACACCTTC. Looking up the rest from reference TRBV7-2 and TRBJ1-2 gives the full variable domain: GAGVSQSPSNKVTEKGKDVELRCDPISGHTALYWYRQSLGQGLEFLIYFQGNSAPDKSGLPSDRFSAERTGGSVSTLTIQRTQQEDSAVYLCASSLVGTGGHGYTFGSGTRLTVV.

As to this clonotype: Compared with germline, one end of the junction differs, possibly owing to a read error. The chain's CDR3 is CASSLGTSSHNEQFF. Here the CDR3 DNA reads TGTGCCAGCAGCTTAGGGACTAGTTCCCACAATGAGCAGTTCTTC. The chain has TRBV12-3 or TRBV12-4 and TRBJ2-1, with TRBD2 matching 8 bases. The CDR3 sequence is 15 residues long.

Many counts were recorded for this clonotype. J is TRBJ1-6 and V is TRBV7-2; tentative D call: TRBD1 (6 bases). This CDR3 region has 16 residues. The germline V gene encodes CDR1 SGHTA and CDR2 FQGNSA. V was shortened by 5 bases and J by 10 bases, with 21 bases between the two germline ends. The CDR3 reads CASSTTGTSGQSPLHF. The DNA for the CDR3 is TGTGCCAGCAGCACAACCGGGACATCGGGCCAATCACCCCTCCACTTT.

The chain employs TRBV12-3 or TRBV12-4 and TRBJ2-4; D tentatively reads TRBD1 or TRBD2 (5 bases each). V was shortened by 6 bases and J by 0 bases, with 12 bases between the two germline ends. The CDR3 runs to 15 residues. CDR3 DNA: TGTGCCAGCAGCCCCGGGGCCGCAGCCAAAAACATTCAGTACTTC. Its translation: CASSPGAAAKNIQYF.

This clonotype was counted a few times. CDR3 DNA: TGTGCCAGCAGCCCTTCCTCCCTCCTTGACAGACAAGAGACCCAGTACTTC. As protein: CASSPSSLLDRQETQYF. This chain uses TRBV11-3 with TRBJ2-5, with D perhaps matching TRBD1 (5 bases). Per the germline V gene, CDR1 is SGHNT and CDR2 is YENEEA. The CDR3 contains 17 residues. V was pared by 5 bases and J by 2 bases, with 21 bases between.

In this sample, this clonotype turned up many times. The V gene is TRBV29-1, the J gene TRBJ1-1; D not certain. There are 13 residues in the CDR3. The germline V gene has CDR1 SQVTM and CDR2 ANQGSEA. V was trimmed by 1 base and J by 4 bases, leaving 10 bases between them. The CDR3 DNA sequence: TGCAGCGTTGAAGTGTTGGAGGGCACTGAAGCTTTCTTT. Translating gives CSVEVLEGTEAFF.

The chain is built from TRBV12-3 or TRBV12-4 and TRBJ1-5; D is uncertain. This CDR3 region has 13 residues. The ends were cut back, 9 bases at V and 2 bases at J, with 11 bases in the middle. The DNA of the CDR3 is TGTGCCAGTTCGGATGTGGGCAATCAGCCCCAGCATTTT. Its translation: CASSDVGNQPQHF.